The 2 T cell receptor beta chains below were found in one sample sequenced in a study of T cell responses to AZD1222 COVID-19 vaccine. This table comes from immunoSEQ multiplex PCR, and its TCRdb copy is limited to in-frame clones, with some not included. The repertoire holds approximately 150,000 clones, with 85% to 95% as singletons. Sample: peripheral blood, taken on day 0 of AZD1222 vaccination. The receptors stem from an adult in good health.

The chain uses TRBV2 and TRBJ1-1; D unclear. The CDR3 has 14 residues. Trimming cost V 6 bases and J 5 bases, with 16 bases left between them. CDR1 and CDR2 from the germline V gene are SNHLY and FYNNEI. The CDR3 sequence: CASRLPGGRTEAFF. In DNA, the CDR3 is TGTGCCAGCAGACTACCGGGAGGGAGGACTGAAGCTTTCTTT.

This clone was counted once. The gene calls are TRBV18 and TRBJ1-5; TRBD1 matches 10 bases. The V and J ends lost 5 bases and 6 bases, in that order; junction bases with no gene match: 4. The germline CDR1 and CDR2 sequences are KGHSH and LQKENI. The CDR3 extends over 14 amino acids. The CDR3 loop reads CASSSRQGAQPQHF. DNA of the CDR3: TGTGCCAGCTCAAGCCGACAGGGGGCTCAGCCCCAGCATTTT.